One sample yielded the 8 T cell receptor beta chains listed below, sequenced in a study of blood T cell repertoires in COVID-19. Here immunoSEQ multiplex PCR was the method, and the copy in TCRdb shows in-frame clones only, minus some. The sample records roughly 230,000 clones, about 88% being singletons. The sequenced material came from peripheral blood. These receptors were taken from a man between 65 and 80 years old with acute or convalescent COVID-19.

This chain connects TRBV5-6 to TRBJ1-3; D gene uncertain. CDR3 length equals 13 residues. V was shortened by 4 bases and J by 10 bases, with 15 bases between the two germline ends. The germline V gene has CDR1 SGHDT and CDR2 YYEEEE. The CDR3 loop reads CASSPRVEKTIYF. The DNA of the CDR3 is TGTGCCAGCAGCCCACGGGTTGAAAAAACCATATATTTT.

The chain links TRBV7-2 to TRBJ2-1; possible D gene TRBD1, 5 bases. Germline CDR1 is SGHTA and CDR2 is FQGNSA. This CDR3 is 13 amino acids long. V lost 1 base, J lost 8 bases, and 9 bases lay in between. Here the CDR3 reads CASSLDQGDEQFF. The CDR3 nucleotides are TGTGCCAGCAGCTTAGATCAGGGCGATGAGCAGTTCTTC.

The chain joins TRBV9 to TRBJ2-1; TRBD1 matches 7 bases. Germline CDR1 SGDLS, CDR2 YYNGEE. The trim removed 3 bases at V and 2 bases at J, leaving 23 bases unmatched. The CDR3 has 21 residues. The CDR3 region is CASSAHAQARSRGIPYNEQFF. In nucleotides, the CDR3 is TGTGCCAGCAGCGCCCATGCCCAGGCCAGAAGCAGGGGGATTCCCTACAATGAGCAGTTCTTC. The full variable domain, in which reference TRBV9 and TRBJ2-1 provide the parts outside the CDR3, is DSGVTQTPKHLITATGQRVTLRCSPRSGDLSVYWYQQSLDQGLQFLIQYYNGEERAKGNILERFSAQQFPDLHSELNLSSLELGDSALYFCASSAHAQARSRGIPYNEQFFGPGTRLTVL.

The chain uses TRBV19 and TRBJ1-5, with D hard to call. The V end lost 6 bases, the J end lost 4 bases, and 13 bases lay between the germline ends. CDR1 and CDR2 from the germline V gene are LNHDA and SQIVND (reference sequence). CDR3 length: 14 residues. The CDR3 coding sequence is TGTGCCAGTAGGGGAGGGATCCGAAATCAGCCCCAGCATTTT. This sequence encodes CASRGGIRNQPQHF.

The chain combines TRBV23-1 with TRBJ1-2; D is uncertain. TRBV23-1 carries the ORF label, with uncertain function. The CDR3 loop spans 15 amino acids. The V and J ends lost 2 bases and 0 bases respectively, with 10 bases between them. The CDR3 sequence is CASSQIPGSNYGYTF. For the CDR3, the DNA is TGCGCCAGCAGTCAAATCCCCGGTTCTAACTATGGCTACACCTTC.

V and J are TRBV27 and TRBJ2-3, with a tentative D call TRBD2 (7 bases). The CDR3 consists of 15 residues. V lost 3 bases and J lost 3, with 13 bases in between. CDR1 is MNHEY and CDR2 is SMNVEV in the germline V gene (reference sequence). Written as DNA, the CDR3 is TGTGCCAGCAGTTTTAGGGGGGGTTTAACAGATACGCAGTATTTT. It yields the protein CASSFRGGLTDTQYF.

The V gene is TRBV18, the J gene TRBJ1-1; D is perhaps TRBD1 (5 bases). V lost 6 bases, J lost 1 base, and 9 bases lay in between. Germline V CDR1 and CDR2: KGHSH, LQKENI. There are 13 residues in the CDR3. CDR3 in DNA: TGTGCCAGCTCTGGACAAGCGAACACTGAAGCTTTCTTT. Its protein is CASSGQANTEAFF.

The chain is built from TRBV18 and TRBJ2-1, with 9 bases that match TRBD2. V lost 8 bases and J lost 5; bases outside the gene matches: 10. This CDR3 is built from 15 residues. CDR1 and CDR2 from the germline V gene are KGHSH and LQKENI. CDR3 protein: CASPRGLAGNNEQFF. CDR3 sequence (DNA): TGTGCCAGCCCCCGTGGTCTAGCGGGGAACAATGAGCAGTTCTTC. The full variable domain, rest sourced from reference TRBV18 and TRBJ2-1, is NAGVMQNPRHLVRRRGQEARLRCSPMKGHSHVYWYRQLPEEGLKFMVYLQKENIIDESGMPKERFSAEFPKEGPSILRIQQVVRGDSAAYFCASPRGLAGNNEQFFGPGTRLTVL.